Listed here is a single T cell receptor beta chain. The antigen is unknown. This sample was included in a study of cytomegalovirus exposure and HLA in healthy donors. The CDR3 extends over 16 amino acids. J gave up 9 bases and V 4 bases, and 18 bases lay outside the gene matches. Germline lookup yields CDR1 SQVTM and CDR2 ANQGSEA. Study-wide results and limits: Association of a missense DCLRE1C variant with TCR beta V- and J-gene trimming was reported in a later analysis. As a later analysis showed, several of the most significant clusters appeared to be linked to common viral pathogens.

All donors participated as healthy donors of bone marrow. The PCR ran on 60 Vbeta and 13 Jbeta primers. Libraries were prepared by immunoSEQ multiplex PCR; TCRdb keeps only in-frame clonotypes and omits some of them. Of some 150,000 clones detected, roughly 73% appear once; the ten largest clones hold about 3.5%. Source material: PBMCs. This sequence was found in a man aged 35 to 55 in good health and CMV-seronegative. The chain has TRBV29-1 and TRBJ2-1; TRBD1 matches at 7 bases. DNA for the CDR3: TGCAGCGTTGCCGTCATTCCGGGACAGCCCACAGGTGAGCAGTTCTTC. Encoded protein: CSVAVIPGQPTGEQFF.